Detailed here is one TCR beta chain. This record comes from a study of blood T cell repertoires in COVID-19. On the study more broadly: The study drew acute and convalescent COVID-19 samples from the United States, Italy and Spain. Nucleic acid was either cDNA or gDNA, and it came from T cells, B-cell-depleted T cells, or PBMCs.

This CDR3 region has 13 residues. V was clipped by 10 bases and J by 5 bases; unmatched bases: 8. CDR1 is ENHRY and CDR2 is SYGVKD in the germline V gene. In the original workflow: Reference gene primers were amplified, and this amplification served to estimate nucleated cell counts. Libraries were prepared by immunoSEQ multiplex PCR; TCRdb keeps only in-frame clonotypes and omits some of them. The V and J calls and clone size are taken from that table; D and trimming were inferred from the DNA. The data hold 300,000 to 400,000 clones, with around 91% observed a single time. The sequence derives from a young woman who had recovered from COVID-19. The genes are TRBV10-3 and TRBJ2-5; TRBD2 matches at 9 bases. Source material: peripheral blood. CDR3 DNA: TGTGCCACCGCTTGGACTAGCGATGAGACCCAGTACTTC. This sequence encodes CATAWTSDETQYF.